This T cell receptor (beta chain) was retrieved from a study of long-term antiretroviral therapy in people with HIV. Whole-study results and caveats: Blood dating 2004 to 2017 may reflect older ART regimens. At every time point, clones expanded before ART dominated the repertoire.

Version v3.0 of the immunoSEQ assay was performed at survey level. This table comes from immunoSEQ multiplex PCR, and its TCRdb copy is limited to in-frame clones, with some not included. This table has 25,000 to 35,000 clones, 80% to 90% appearing once. The V gene's germline CDR1 is SGHRS and CDR2 YFSETQ. The CDR3 sequence is 18 residues long. The V gene end was trimmed by 3 bases and the J gene end by 2 bases; junction bases not matched to a gene: 13. Participants living with HIV all received treatment in the United States. For this clone: Antigen: not known.

The input for sequencing was unsorted PBMCs, taken 3.2 years before starting antiretroviral therapy. The TCR was taken from a middle-aged man with HIV. The chain links TRBV5-1 to TRBJ2-5; 10 positions match TRBD2. The CDR3, as DNA: TGCGCCAGCAGCTGGGGGGACCTAGCGGGGGCCCTTCAAGAGACCCAGTACTTC. This encodes CASSWGDLAGALQETQYF. Combining the CDR3 with reference TRBV5-1 and TRBJ2-5 gives the whole variable domain KAGVTQTPRYLIKTRGQQVTLSCSPISGHRSVSWYQQTPGQGLQFLFEYFSETQRNKGNFPGRFSGRQFSNSRSEMNVSTLELGDSALYLCASSWGDLAGALQETQYFGPGTRLLVL.